Sequencing of this TCR beta chain was carried out in a study of shared clonotypes between healthy human individuals. Background on the study: Used for every donor were three CD4 naive, three CD4 memory, two CD8 naive and one CD8 memory plate.

A remark on this clone: Its antigen is undetermined.

Profiling relied on immunoSEQ multiplex PCR, and the TCRdb table lists in-frame clones only, not all of them. The table records nearly 1 million clones, 76% of them present only once. The study, taken as a whole, reports: Sharing of clonotypes among donors was expected to vary with sequencing depth.

The CDR3 runs to 15 residues. Germline CDR1 MNHNS, CDR2 SASEGT. J was trimmed by 0 bases and V by 2 bases; bases with no gene match: 2. This TCR was sampled from a young man in good health. The sequenced sample consisted of memory CD4+ T cells sorted from blood. The subset is: CD45RA-negative fraction. This chain connects TRBV6-1 to TRBJ2-3; the match to TRBD2 covers 7 bases. In nucleotides, the CDR3 is TGTGCCAGCAGTGAACGGGGGGTTAGCACAGATACGCAGTATTTT. Its translation is CASSERGVSTDTQYF.